The rows below give T cell receptor beta chains drawn from one sample of a study of CD8 T cells in Susac syndrome. TCRdb re-called the immunoSEQ multiplex PCR reads with MiXCR, one entry per CDR3 protein. The data show roughly 200,000 distinct CDR3 sequences, with approximately 94% seen just once and 0.12% held by the top ten. Sequencing was performed on CD4+ T cells from PBMCs. Receptor source: a human donor with Susac syndrome. CDR3s include the opening cysteine and the closing phenylalanine or tryptophan.

length | J | V | CDR3
14 | TRBJ1-5 | TRBV3-1 | CASSQTLSNQPQHF
16 | TRBJ2-1 | TRBV9 | CASSVASGGSYNEQFF
14 | TRBJ1-1 | TRBV11-1 | CASSSQGANTEAFF
12 | TRBJ1-1 | TRBV29-1 | CSAEPRSTEAFF
16 | TRBJ2-1 | TRBV19 | CASSRLAALSYNEQFF
15 | TRBJ2-7 | TRBV29-1 | CSVEGTGDTTYEQYF
15 | TRBJ1-1 | TRBV5-1 | CASRAILGMNTEAFF
16 | TRBJ2-2 | TRBV7-2 | CASSFSDRLNTGELFF
16 | TRBJ2-3 | TRBV21-1 | CASSTKTGGFADTQYF
13 | TRBJ2-2 | TRBV29-1 | CSGGLGDTGELFF
14 | TRBJ1-1 | TRBV11-2 | CASSLEGGRTEAFF
15 | TRBJ2-3 | TRBV20-1 | CSAIQRGRSTDTQYF
17 | TRBJ2-2 | TRBV5-4 | CASSPEGGGASGGELFF
13 | TRBJ1-2 | TRBV6-5 | CASSRTFPYGYTF
17 | TRBJ2-5 | TRBV20-1 | CSARGRVPGQGMETQYF
14 | TRBJ1-2 | TRBV14 | CASTRTGPFGGYTF
14 | TRBJ1-5 | TRBV15 | CATSRDRANQPQHF
15 | TRBJ2-5 | TRBV5-1 | CASSYGTALQETQYF
12 | TRBJ2-5 | TRBV29-1 | CSVGLGQETQYF
16 | TRBJ2-3 | TRBV5-1 | CASRFSATLGSDTQYF
12 | TRBJ1-1 | TRBV30 | CAWSGRGHEAFF
15 | TRBJ2-1 | TRBV5-4 | CASSLGGSSYNEQFF
14 | TRBJ2-7 | TRBV18 | CASSLPGSSYEQYF
12 | TRBJ2-1 | TRBV20-1 | CSARVAPNEQFF
12 | TRBJ1-1 | TRBV25-1 | CASSEPNTEAFF
15 | TRBJ1-1 | TRBV20-1 | CSATGTGRGNTEAFF
16 | TRBJ2-3 | TRBV20-1 | CSARAWTSGVTDTQYF
15 | TRBJ2-1 | TRBV15 | CATSRGGPAANEQFF
16 | TRBJ2-5 | TRBV7-9 | CASSSWTGGVGETQYF
16 | TRBJ1-6 | TRBV2 | CASSARTGGSNSPLHF
12 | TRBJ2-1 | TRBV20-1 | CSARSGVREQFF
15 | TRBJ1-2 | TRBV9 | CASSTRDRENYGYTF
14 | TRBJ1-6 | TRBV12-3/TRBV12-4 | CASSLRRTHSPLHF
14 | TRBJ2-1 | TRBV5-6 | CATATFRTYNEQFF
15 | TRBJ2-7 | TRBV7-9 | CASSPGTGRPYEQYF
13 | TRBJ1-6 | TRBV20-1 | CSARLGVGSPLHF
17 | TRBJ2-1 | TRBV7-9 | CASSLGTGTRPYNEQFF
15 | TRBJ2-1 | TRBV1 | CTSSQEGDPYNEQFF
13 | TRBJ1-1 | TRBV24-1 | CATSEPLNTEAFF
16 | TRBJ2-5 | TRBV3-1 | CASSFRDRGIQETQYF
14 | TRBJ1-1 | TRBV19 | CASRNRGRSTEAFF
13 | TRBJ2-3 | TRBV6-2/TRBV6-3 | CASSYQAGDTQYF
17 | TRBJ2-3 | TRBV2 | CASSEAGAGRGTDTQYF
15 | TRBJ2-1 | TRBV24-1 | CATSSRTSGYNEQFF
12 | TRBJ1-2 | TRBV6-5 | CASTSAKGGYTF
17 | TRBJ1-5 | TRBV5-4 | CASSYRDRANSNQPQHF
15 | TRBJ1-2 | TRBV3-1 | CASSRVPQVTYGYTF
15 | TRBJ1-1 | TRBV4-3 | CASSLTDRVAGEAFF
14 | TRBJ2-3 | TRBV11-2 | CASSLRLSTDTQYF
15 | TRBJ1-2 | TRBV2 | CASSEGGRAVKGYTF
15 | TRBJ1-2 | TRBV27 | CASSETDSFLGGYTF
13 | TRBJ2-5 | TRBV14 | CASSQDLVETQYF
13 | TRBJ2-5 | TRBV7-2 | CASSFRTGETQYF
14 | TRBJ2-7 | TRBV5-1 | CASSLDGAAYEQYF
14 | TRBJ2-4 | TRBV7-2 | CASSLQGAKNIQYF
15 | TRBJ2-7 | TRBV29-1 | CSVLLGGAAAYEQYF
14 | TRBJ1-2 | TRBV14 | CASSQTYRVGGYTF
14 | TRBJ1-2 | TRBV19 | CASRAPGQNYGYTF
15 | TRBJ2-1 | TRBV20-1 | CSARVGQGFNNEQFF
14 | TRBJ1-1 | TRBV7-2 | CASSLVRGANEAFF